This passage covers 7 T cell receptor beta chains from one sample sequenced in a study of cytomegalovirus exposure and HLA in healthy donors (dated 2017 in TCRdb). The library was generated by the immunoSEQ multiplex PCR assay. For the multiplex PCR, a mixture combining 60 forward primers for TCR Vbeta segments and 13 reverse primers for TCR Jbeta segments was used. This immuneACCESS table, as held by TCRdb, lists in-frame sequences with V and J called but not all clones. Of the missing ones, under half trace to an unresolved V gene in checked studies; the others have no known cause. The sample table shows around 120,000 clones, and 65% to 80% are seen once. Clones ranked in the top ten supply around 28% of the sample. The source material was PBMCs. These receptors were obtained from a man between 60 and 75 years old in good health and CMV-seropositive.

V is TRBV2 and J is TRBJ1-3; 7 bases align to TRBD1. The CDR3 covers 15 residues. The junction had 7 bases not matched to a gene; V was cut back by 4 bases and J by 4 bases. In germline, CDR1 is SNHLY, CDR2 FYNNEI. Written as DNA, the CDR3 is TGTGCCAGCAGTGTCAGGGGGGCAGGAGGAAACACCATATATTTT. Translated, it gives CASSVRGAGGNTIYF.

Note on this clone: The junction does not match germline at one end; this may be a read error. This sequence joins TRBV2 and TRBJ2-7; D remains unclear. The CDR3 runs 15 residues. Germline V CDR1 and CDR2: SNHLY, FYNNEI. CDR3 DNA sequence: TGTGCCAGCAGTGAAGAGAGCGTCCCCCGCGGCGTTGCCCATTTC. Its protein is CASSEESVPRGVAHF.

The rearrangement joins TRBV6-5 to TRBJ1-1, with D hard to call. V was trimmed by 6 bases and J by 3 bases, leaving 11 bases between them. Germline CDR1 and CDR2: MNHEY and SVGAGI. The CDR3 is 13 amino acids. CDR3 sequence: CASSRTLDTEAFF. The CDR3 DNA follows: TGTGCCAGCAGCCGGACTTTGGACACTGAAGCTTTCTTT.

V gene TRBV5-1 combines with J gene TRBJ2-3; 9 nucleotides line up with TRBD2. Germline CDR1 SGHRS, CDR2 YFSETQ. CDR3 size: 17 residues. Trimming cost V 2 bases and J 0 bases; bases outside gene matches: 7. CDR3 in amino acids: CASSLSGLASSTDTQYF. CDR3 bases: TGCGCCAGCAGCTTATCCGGACTAGCGTCTAGCACAGATACGCAGTATTTT.

This chain links TRBV19 with TRBJ2-7, with D tentatively TRBD2 (6 bases). Germline-derived CDR1 and CDR2 are LNHDA and SQIVND (reference sequence). This CDR3 has 18 amino acids. V was trimmed by 10 bases and J by 0 bases, leaving 28 bases between them. As DNA, the CDR3 is TGTGCCACCTCCACGAGGCAGGGACTTAGGAAGGTCTCCTACGAGCAGTACTTC. This sequence encodes CATSTRQGLRKVSYEQYF.

CDR3 DNA sequence: TGTGCCAGCAGTGGCGACAGGGGGTATGGCTACACCTTC. Its protein product is CASSGDRGYGYTF. The chain uses TRBV2 and TRBJ1-2, with 9 bases fitting TRBD1. The CDR3 loop spans 13 amino acids. The J segment lost 5 bases and the V segment lost 4 bases, leaving 2 bases of the junction unmatched. Germline V lookup: CDR1 SNHLY, CDR2 FYNNEI.

V is TRBV13 and J is TRBJ2-7; D may be TRBD1 (5 bases). Trimming removed 5 bases from V and 4 bases from J, with 27 bases in between. The CDR3 totals 18 residues. Germline V CDR1 and CDR2: PRHDT, FYEKMQ (reference sequence). The CDR3 coding sequence is TGTGCCAGCAGCCCGCACCCGCCAGGGTCTGGTGGACCATACGAGCAGTACTTC. Translation: CASSPHPPGSGGPYEQYF. Full variable domain (missing parts from reference TRBV13 and TRBJ2-7): AAGVIQSPRHLIKEKRETATLKCYPIPRHDTVYWYQQGPGQDPQFLISFYEKMQSDKGSIPDRFSAQQFSDYHSELNMSSLELGDSALYFCASSPHPPGSGGPYEQYFGPGTRLTVT.